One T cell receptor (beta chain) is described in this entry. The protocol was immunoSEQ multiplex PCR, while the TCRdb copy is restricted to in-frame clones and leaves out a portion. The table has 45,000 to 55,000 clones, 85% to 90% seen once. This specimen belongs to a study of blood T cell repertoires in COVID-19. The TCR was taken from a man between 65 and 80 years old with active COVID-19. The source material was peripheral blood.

CDR3 DNA sequence: TGTGCCAGCAGTGAAAAAATGCAGCGGGGCTTCACCGGGGAGCTGTTTTTT. Encoded protein: CASSEKMQRGFTGELFF. V gene TRBV6-1 combines with J gene TRBJ2-2; 7 nucleotides agree with TRBD2. The CDR3 length is 17 residues. Germline V gene data show CDR1 as MNHNS and CDR2 as SASEGT. Losses at the gene ends were 2 bases for V and 4 bases for J; bases not matched to a gene: 10.